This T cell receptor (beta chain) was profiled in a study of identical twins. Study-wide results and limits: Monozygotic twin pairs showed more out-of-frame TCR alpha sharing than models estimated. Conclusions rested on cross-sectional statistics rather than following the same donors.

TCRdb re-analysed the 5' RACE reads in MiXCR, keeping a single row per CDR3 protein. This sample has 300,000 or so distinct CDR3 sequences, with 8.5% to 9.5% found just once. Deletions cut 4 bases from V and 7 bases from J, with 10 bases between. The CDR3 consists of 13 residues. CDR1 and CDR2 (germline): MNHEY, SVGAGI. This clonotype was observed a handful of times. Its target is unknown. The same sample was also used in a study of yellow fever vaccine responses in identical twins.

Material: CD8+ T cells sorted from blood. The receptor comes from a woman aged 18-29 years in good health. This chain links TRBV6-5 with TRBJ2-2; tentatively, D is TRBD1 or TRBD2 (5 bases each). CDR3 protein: CASSSGTSGELFF. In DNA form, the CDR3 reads TGTGCCAGCAGTTCGGGGACGAGCGGGGAGCTGTTTTTT.